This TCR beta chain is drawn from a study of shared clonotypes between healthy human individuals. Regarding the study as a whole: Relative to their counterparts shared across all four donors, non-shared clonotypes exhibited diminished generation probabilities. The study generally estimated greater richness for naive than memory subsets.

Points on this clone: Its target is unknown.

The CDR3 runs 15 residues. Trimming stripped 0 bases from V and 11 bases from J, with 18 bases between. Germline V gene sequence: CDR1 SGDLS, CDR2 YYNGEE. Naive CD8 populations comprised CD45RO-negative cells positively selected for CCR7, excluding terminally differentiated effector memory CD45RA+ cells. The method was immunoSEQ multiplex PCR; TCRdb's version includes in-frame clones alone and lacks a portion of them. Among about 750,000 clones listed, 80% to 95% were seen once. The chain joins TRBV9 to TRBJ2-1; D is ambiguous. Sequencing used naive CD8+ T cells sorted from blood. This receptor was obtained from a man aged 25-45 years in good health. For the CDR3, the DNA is TGTGCCAGCAGCGTAGGGCCAGCCGCAAACGATCAGCAGTTCTTC. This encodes CASSVGPAANDQQFF. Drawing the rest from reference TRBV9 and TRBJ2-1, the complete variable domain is DSGVTQTPKHLITATGQRVTLRCSPRSGDLSVYWYQQSLDQGLQFLIQYYNGEERAKGNILERFSAQQFPDLHSELNLSSLELGDSALYFCASSVGPAANDQQFFGPGTRLTVL.